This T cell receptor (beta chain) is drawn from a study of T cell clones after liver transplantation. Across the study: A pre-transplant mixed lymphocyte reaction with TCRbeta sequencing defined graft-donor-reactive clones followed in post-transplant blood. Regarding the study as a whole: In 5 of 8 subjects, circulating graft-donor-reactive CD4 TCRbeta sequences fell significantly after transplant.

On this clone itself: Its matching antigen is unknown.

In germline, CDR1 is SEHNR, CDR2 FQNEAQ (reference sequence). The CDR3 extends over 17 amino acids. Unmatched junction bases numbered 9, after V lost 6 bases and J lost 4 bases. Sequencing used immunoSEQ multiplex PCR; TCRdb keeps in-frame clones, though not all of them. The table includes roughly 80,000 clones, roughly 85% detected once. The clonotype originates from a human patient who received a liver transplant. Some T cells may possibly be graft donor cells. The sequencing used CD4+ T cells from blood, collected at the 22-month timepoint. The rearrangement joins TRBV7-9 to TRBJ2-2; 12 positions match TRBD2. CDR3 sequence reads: CASRPSSGRDPTGELFF. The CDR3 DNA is TGTGCCAGCAGACCTTCTAGCGGGAGGGACCCCACCGGGGAGCTGTTTTTT. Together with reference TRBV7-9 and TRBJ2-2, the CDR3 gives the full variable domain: DTGVSQNPRHKITKRGQNVTFRCDPISEHNRLYWYRQTLGQGPEFLTYFQNEAQLEKSRLLSDRFSAERPKGSFSTLEIQRTEQGDSAMYLCASRPSSGRDPTGELFFGEGSRLTVL.